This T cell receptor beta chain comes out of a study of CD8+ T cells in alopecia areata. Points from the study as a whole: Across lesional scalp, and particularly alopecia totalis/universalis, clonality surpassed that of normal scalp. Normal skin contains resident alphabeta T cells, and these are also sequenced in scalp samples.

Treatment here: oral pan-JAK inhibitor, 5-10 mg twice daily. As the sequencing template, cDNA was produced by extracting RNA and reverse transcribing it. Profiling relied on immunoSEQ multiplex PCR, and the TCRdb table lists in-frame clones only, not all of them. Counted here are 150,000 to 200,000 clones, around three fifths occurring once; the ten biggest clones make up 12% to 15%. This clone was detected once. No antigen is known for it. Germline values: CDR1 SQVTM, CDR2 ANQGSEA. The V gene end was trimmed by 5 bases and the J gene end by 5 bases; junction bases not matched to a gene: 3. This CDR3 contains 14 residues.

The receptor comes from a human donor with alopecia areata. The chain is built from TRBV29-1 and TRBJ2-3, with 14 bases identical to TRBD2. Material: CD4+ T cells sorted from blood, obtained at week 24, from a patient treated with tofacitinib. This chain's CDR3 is CSVTGLAGGDTQYF. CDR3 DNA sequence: TGCAGCGTTACCGGACTAGCGGGGGGAGATACGCAGTATTTT.